This T cell receptor (beta chain) was found in a study of T cell repertoires in cytomegalovirus infection. The V segment lost 7 bases and the J segment 4 bases; nucleotides outside the gene matches: 14. Germline-derived CDR1 and CDR2 are LNHDA and SQIVND (reference sequence). The CDR3 totals 17 residues. A word on this clonotype: Its antigen remains unknown.

TCRdb re-analysed the reads in MiXCR, keeping a single row per CDR3 protein. Of about 89,000 distinct CDR3 sequences listed, approximately 30% are singletons. This TCR came from a human donor in good health (CMV status not recorded). Some clones in this sample may be carry-over from other donors' samples. The chain links TRBV19 to TRBJ2-2; 8 nucleotides agree with TRBD1. Source: CD8+ T cells from cultured PBMCs, taken from culture after CMV antigen stimulation. The CDR3 nucleotides are TGTGCCAGTAACCTTTTGGGGCAGGGGGCTAGCACCGGGGAGCTGTTTTTT. This translates into CASNLLGQGASTGELFF.